The 12 T cell receptor beta chains given below trace back to one sample, sequenced in a study of T cells expressing NK-cell markers. TCRdb reprocessed the 5' RACE reads and reports one entry per CDR3 protein, with no DNA. The listing contains roughly 110,000 distinct CDR3 sequences. Sequencing was performed on blood T cells: a sorted CD56 or NKG2C T cell subset, CD4+ or CD8+ T cells, or bulk PBMC T cells (not recorded which). These receptors were collected from a woman between 18 and 70 years old in good health.

The chain has TRBV20-1 and TRBJ2-1; TCRdb's D call, TRBD2, is unchecked because there is no DNA. Germline V gene lookup returns CDR1 DFQATT and CDR2 SNEGSKA (reference sequence). The CDR3 contains 16 residues. The CDR3 loop is CSARDPGLAGYNEQFF.

J is TRBJ2-3 and V is TRBV7-3; there is no DNA to check the TCRdb D call of TRBD1. The germline CDR1 and CDR2 sequences are SGHTA and FQGTGA. The CDR3 spans 15 residues. Here the CDR3 reads CASSHRVGGTDTQYF.

The chain couples TRBV27 to TRBJ2-5; lacking DNA, the TRBD2 call made by TCRdb goes unchecked. The CDR3 length is 14 residues. Germline CDR1 MNHEY, CDR2 SMNVEV (reference sequence). The CDR3 spells CASSLRDWRETQYF.

V gene TRBV19 combines with J gene TRBJ2-1. CDR3 size: 14 residues. CDR1 is LNHDA and CDR2 is SQIVND in the germline V gene (reference sequence). CDR3 sequence: CASSIYGIGDEQFF. Filled out from reference TRBV19 and TRBJ2-1, the complete variable domain reads DGGITQSPKYLFRKEGQNVTLSCEQNLNHDAMYWYRQDPGQGLRLIYYSQIVNDFQKGDIAEGYSVSREKKESFPLTVTSAQKNPTAFYLCASSIYGIGDEQFFGPGTRLTVL.

The V and J genes are TRBV5-1 and TRBJ2-1; the TCRdb D gene call, TRBD2, has no DNA to confirm it. The germline CDR1 and CDR2 sequences are SGHRS and YFSETQ. This CDR3 has 15 amino acids. The CDR3 loop reads CASSLTSGRANEQFF.

The rearrangement links TRBV30 to TRBJ2-1; TCRdb reports TRBD1, a call that lacks DNA to check it against. Germline loops: CDR1 GTSNPN, CDR2 SVGIG (reference sequence). The CDR3 totals 16 residues. The CDR3 spells CAWSVDGGSSYNEQFF. Full variable domain (rest looked up from reference TRBV30 and TRBJ2-1): SQTIHQWPATLVQPVGSPLSLECTVEGTSNPNLYWYRQAAGRGLQLLFYSVGIGQISSEVPQNLSASRPQDRQFILSSKKLLLSDSGFYLCAWSVDGGSSYNEQFFGPGTRLTVL.

V is TRBV4-3 and J is TRBJ2-1; TCRdb reports TRBD2, a call that lacks DNA to check it against. The CDR3 totals 17 residues. Germline V gene sequence: CDR1 LGHNA, CDR2 YSLEER. CDR3 in amino acids: CASSQVSGGISYNEQFF.

This chain uses TRBV14 with TRBJ2-1; TCRdb indicates TRBD1, and absent DNA this call remains unverified. The CDR3 is 14 amino acids. Germline V gene sequence: CDR1 SGHDN, CDR2 FVKESK. Here the CDR3 reads CASSISSGASEQFF.

The genes are TRBV4-2 and TRBJ2-7; absent DNA, TCRdb's TRBD2 call cannot be checked. Per the germline V gene, CDR1 is LGHNA and CDR2 is YNFKEQ. This CDR3 spans 15 amino acids. CDR3 protein: CASSPEREYNYEQYF.

The V gene is TRBV20-1, the J gene TRBJ2-4. This CDR3 is 13 amino acids long. In germline, CDR1 is DFQATT, CDR2 SNEGSKA (reference sequence). The CDR3 loop reads CSVLAGSENIQYF.

The chain combines TRBV12-3 or TRBV12-4 with TRBJ1-2; the D gene TCRdb calls, TRBD1, cannot be checked with no DNA. The CDR3 sequence is 16 residues long. CDR3 residues: CASSHPGGEIDYGYTF.

V usage is TRBV12-3 or TRBV12-4 and J usage is TRBJ2-1; TCRdb picks TRBD1, but there is no DNA to check that call. The CDR3 covers 14 residues. The CDR3 reads CASSPDSSYNEQFF.